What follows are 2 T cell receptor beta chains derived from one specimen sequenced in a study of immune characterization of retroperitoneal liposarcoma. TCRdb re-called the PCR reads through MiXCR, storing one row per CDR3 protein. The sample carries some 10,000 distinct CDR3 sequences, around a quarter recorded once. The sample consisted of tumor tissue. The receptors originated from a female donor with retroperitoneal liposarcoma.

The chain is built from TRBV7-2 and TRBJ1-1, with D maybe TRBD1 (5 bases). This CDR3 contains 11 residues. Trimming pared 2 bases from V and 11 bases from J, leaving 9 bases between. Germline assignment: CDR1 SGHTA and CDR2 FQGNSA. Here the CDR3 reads CASSLTGYAFF. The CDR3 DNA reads TGTGCCAGCAGCTTAACAGGATACGCTTTCTTT.

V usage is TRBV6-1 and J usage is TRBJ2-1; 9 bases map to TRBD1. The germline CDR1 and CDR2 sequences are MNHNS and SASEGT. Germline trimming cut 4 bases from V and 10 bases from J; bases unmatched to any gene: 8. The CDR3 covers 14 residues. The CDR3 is CASSVRDRVYEQFF. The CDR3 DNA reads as TGTGCCAGCAGTGTAAGGGACAGGGTCTACGAGCAGTTCTTC.